The text below deals with one TCR beta chain. In the PCR, 60 Vbeta and 13 Jbeta primers were used. Measured with immunoSEQ multiplex PCR; TCRdb has only the in-frame clones, and not every one. The table has roughly 200,000 clones, about four fifths seen once; the top ten hold around 2.8%. This specimen comes from a study of cytomegalovirus exposure and HLA in healthy donors. V was pared by 6 bases and J by 5 bases, with 13 bases between. Germline V gene lookup returns CDR1 MNHNS and CDR2 SASEGT. This CDR3 comprises 13 residues. The chain has TRBV6-1 and TRBJ1-2; unclear D gene. Sequenced material: PBMCs. This TCR came from a man between 25 and 39 years old in good health and CMV-seronegative. CDR3 in DNA: TGTGCCAGCAGGGGCCGCTATGGATATGGCTACACCTTC. Protein sequence: CASRGRYGYGYTF.